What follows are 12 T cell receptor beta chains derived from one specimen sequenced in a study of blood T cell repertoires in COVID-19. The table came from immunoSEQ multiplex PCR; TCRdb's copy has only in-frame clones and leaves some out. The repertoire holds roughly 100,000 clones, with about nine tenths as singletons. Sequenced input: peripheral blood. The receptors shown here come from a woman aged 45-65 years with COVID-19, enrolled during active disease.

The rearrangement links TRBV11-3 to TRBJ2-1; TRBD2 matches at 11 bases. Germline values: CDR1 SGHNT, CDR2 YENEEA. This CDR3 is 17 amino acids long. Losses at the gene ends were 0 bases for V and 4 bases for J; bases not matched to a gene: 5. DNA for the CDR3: TGTGCCAGCAGCTTAGAGGGGGGACTAGCGGAATACAATGAGCAGTTCTTC. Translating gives CASSLEGGLAEYNEQFF. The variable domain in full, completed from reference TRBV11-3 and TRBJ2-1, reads EAGVVQSPRYKIIEKKQPVAFWCNPISGHNTLYWYLQNLGQGPELLIRYENEEAVDDSQLPKDRFSAERLKGVDSTLKIQPAELGDSAVYLCASSLEGGLAEYNEQFFGPGTRLTVL.

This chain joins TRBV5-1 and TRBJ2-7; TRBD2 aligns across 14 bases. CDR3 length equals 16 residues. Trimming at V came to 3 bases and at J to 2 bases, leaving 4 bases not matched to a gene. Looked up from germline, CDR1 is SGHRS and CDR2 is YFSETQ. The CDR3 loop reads CASSSGGLAGAYEQYF. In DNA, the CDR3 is TGCGCCAGCAGCTCAGGGGGACTAGCGGGGGCCTACGAGCAGTACTTC.

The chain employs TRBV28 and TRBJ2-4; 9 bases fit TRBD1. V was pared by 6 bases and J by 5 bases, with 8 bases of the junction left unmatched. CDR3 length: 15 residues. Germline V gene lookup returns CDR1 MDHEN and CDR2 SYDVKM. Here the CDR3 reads CASSMDRGGENIQYF. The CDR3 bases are TGTGCCAGCAGCATGGACAGGGGAGGGGAAAACATTCAGTACTTC. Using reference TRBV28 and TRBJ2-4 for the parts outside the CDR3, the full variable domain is DVKVTQSSRYLVKRTGEKVFLECVQDMDHENMFWYRQDPGLGLRLIYFSYDVKMKEKGDIPEGYSVSREKKERFSLILESASTNQTSMYLCASSMDRGGENIQYFGAGTRLSVL.

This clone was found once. The DNA for the CDR3 is TGCGCCAGCAGTTCGGGACAGGGGCAACGGGAGACCCAGTACTTC. Amino acid sequence: CASSSGQGQRETQYF. The chain links TRBV5-1 to TRBJ2-5, with 10 bases aligning to TRBD1. This CDR3 comprises 15 residues. V shed 5 bases, J shed 5 bases, and the junction held 9 bases outside the gene matches. Germline assignment: CDR1 SGHRS and CDR2 YFSETQ.

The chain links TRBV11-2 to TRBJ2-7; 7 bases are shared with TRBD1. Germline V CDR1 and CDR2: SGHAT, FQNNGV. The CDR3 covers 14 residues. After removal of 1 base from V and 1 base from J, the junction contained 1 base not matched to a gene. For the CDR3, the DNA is TGTGCCAGCAGCTTAGCACAGGGGTCCTACGAGCAGTACTTC. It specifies CASSLAQGSYEQYF.

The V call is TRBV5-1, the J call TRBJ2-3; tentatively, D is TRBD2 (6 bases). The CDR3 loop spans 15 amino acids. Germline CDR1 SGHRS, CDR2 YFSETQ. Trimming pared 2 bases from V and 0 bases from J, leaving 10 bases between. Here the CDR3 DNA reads TGCGCCAGCAGCTTACGGGACTTGAGCACAGATACGCAGTATTTT. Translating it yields CASSLRDLSTDTQYF.

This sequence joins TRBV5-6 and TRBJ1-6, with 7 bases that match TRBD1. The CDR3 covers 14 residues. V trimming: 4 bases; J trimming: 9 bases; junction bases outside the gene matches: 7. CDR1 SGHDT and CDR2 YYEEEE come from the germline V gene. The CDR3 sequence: CASSLDRVGSPLHF. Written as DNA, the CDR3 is TGTGCCAGCAGCCTCGACAGGGTTGGTTCACCCCTCCACTTT.

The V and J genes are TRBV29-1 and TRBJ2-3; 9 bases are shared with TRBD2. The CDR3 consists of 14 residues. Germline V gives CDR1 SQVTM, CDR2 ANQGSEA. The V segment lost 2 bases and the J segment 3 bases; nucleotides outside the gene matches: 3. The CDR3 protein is CSVELAGLTDTQYF. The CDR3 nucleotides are TGCAGCGTTGAACTAGCGGGGCTGACAGATACGCAGTATTTT.

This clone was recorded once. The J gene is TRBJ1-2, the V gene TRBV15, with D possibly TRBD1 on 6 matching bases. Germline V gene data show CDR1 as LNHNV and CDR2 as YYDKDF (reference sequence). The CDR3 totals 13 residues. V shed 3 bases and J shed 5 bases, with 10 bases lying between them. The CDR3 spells CATSSRQDYGYTF. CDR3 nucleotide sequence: TGTGCCACCAGCAGTAGACAGGATTATGGCTACACCTTC.

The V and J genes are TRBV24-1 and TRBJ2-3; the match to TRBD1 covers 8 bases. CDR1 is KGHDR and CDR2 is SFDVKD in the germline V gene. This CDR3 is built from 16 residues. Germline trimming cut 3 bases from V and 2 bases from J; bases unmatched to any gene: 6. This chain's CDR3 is CATSDRTGGNTDTQYF. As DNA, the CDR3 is TGTGCCACCAGTGATAGAACAGGGGGGAACACAGATACGCAGTATTTT.

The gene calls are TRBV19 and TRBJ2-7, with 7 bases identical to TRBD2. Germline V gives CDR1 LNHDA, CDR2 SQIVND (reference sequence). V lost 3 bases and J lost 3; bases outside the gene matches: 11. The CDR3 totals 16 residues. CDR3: CASSMELAVGSYEQYF. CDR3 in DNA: TGTGCCAGTAGTATGGAGCTAGCGGTTGGTAGCTACGAGCAGTACTTC. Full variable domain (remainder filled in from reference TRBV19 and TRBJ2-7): DGGITQSPKYLFRKEGQNVTLSCEQNLNHDAMYWYRQDPGQGLRLIYYSQIVNDFQKGDIAEGYSVSREKKESFPLTVTSAQKNPTAFYLCASSMELAVGSYEQYFGPGTRLTVT.

In DNA form, the CDR3 reads TGTGCCAGCAGCTCCTTACTAGCGGGGGGCCTTTCTGAGCAGTTCTTC. This encodes CASSSLLAGGLSEQFF. V and J are TRBV7-2 and TRBJ2-1; 12 nucleotides match TRBD2. V dropped 4 bases and J dropped 9; count of bases not matched to a gene: 10. The germline V gene encodes CDR1 SGHTA and CDR2 FQGNSA. The length of the CDR3 is 16 residues.